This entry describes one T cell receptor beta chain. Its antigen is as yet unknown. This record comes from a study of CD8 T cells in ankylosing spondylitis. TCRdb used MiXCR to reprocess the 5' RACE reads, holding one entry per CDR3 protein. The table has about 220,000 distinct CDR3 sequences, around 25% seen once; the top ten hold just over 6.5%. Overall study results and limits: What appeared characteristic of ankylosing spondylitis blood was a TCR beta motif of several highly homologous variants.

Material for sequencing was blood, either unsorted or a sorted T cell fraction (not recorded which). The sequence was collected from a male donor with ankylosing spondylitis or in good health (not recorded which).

The CDR3 sequence is CSAMWRENTEQFF. DNA for the CDR3: TGCAGCGCCATGTGGCGGGAGAATACTGAGCAGTTCTTC. The chain carries TRBV20-1 and TRBJ2-1; 7 positions agree with TRBD2. Germline CDR1 is DFQATT and CDR2 is SNEGSKA (reference sequence). The CDR3 has 13 residues.